These 21 T cell receptor beta chains originate from one sample sequenced in a study of CD8 T cells in ankylosing spondylitis. TCRdb redid the calling of the 5' RACE reads with MiXCR, one entry per CDR3 protein. The data hold about 340,000 distinct CDR3 sequences, with 20% observed a single time. Sequencing used blood, either unsorted or a sorted T cell fraction (not recorded which). The receptors originated from a male donor with ankylosing spondylitis or in good health (not recorded which).

This clonotype was counted a few times. The rearrangement links TRBV5-1 to TRBJ2-7, with 7 bases lining up with TRBD1. Germline assignment: CDR1 SGHRS and CDR2 YFSETQ. The CDR3 sequence is 16 residues long. Losses at the gene ends were 3 bases for V and 0 bases for J; bases not matched to a gene: 9. The DNA of the CDR3 is TGCGCCAGCAGCTCACCTCCGGGACAGATCTCCTACGAGCAGTACTTC. Its translation is CASSSPPGQISYEQYF.

The chain links TRBV11-2 to TRBJ2-7; 7 positions match TRBD1. Germline loops: CDR1 SGHAT, CDR2 FQNNGV. V dropped 3 bases and J dropped 5; count of bases not matched to a gene: 7. The CDR3 consists of 14 residues. The CDR3 DNA is TGTGCCAGCAGCTTGGGACAGTCTAGCCACGAGCAGTACTTC. Its translation is CASSLGQSSHEQYF.

This clonotype was counted at least ten times. The CDR3 nucleotides are TGCAGCGTCAACGGGGCCCTAGCGGGGGCCTACAATGAGCAGTTCTTC. Residues: CSVNGALAGAYNEQFF. The chain uses TRBV29-1 and TRBJ2-1; 10 bases are shared with TRBD2. The CDR3 length is 16 residues. Germline V lookup: CDR1 SQVTM, CDR2 ANQGSEA. The J segment lost 2 bases and the V segment lost 6 bases, leaving 10 bases of the junction unmatched.

This clonotype was counted a few times. The CDR3 nucleotides are TGTGCCAGCAGTGAAGTCTCTTCGGGGGCCAACGTCCTGACTTTC. Residues: CASSEVSSGANVLTF. The rearrangement joins TRBV6-1 to TRBJ2-6; D gene ambiguous. The length of the CDR3 is 15 residues. Germline CDR1 reads MNHNS; CDR2 reads SASEGT. V lost 1 base and J 4 bases, leaving 8 bases between the germline ends.

This clonotype was seen more than once but under ten times. The CDR3 loop reads CASSYLGGGEDTQYF. The CDR3, as DNA: TGTGCCAGCAGTTACCTCGGCGGGGGGGAAGATACGCAGTATTTT. The V and J genes are TRBV6-5 and TRBJ2-3; 9 positions match TRBD2. The CDR3 spans 15 residues. The V and J ends lost 2 bases and 5 bases, in that order; junction bases with no gene match: 5. Germline V gives CDR1 MNHEY, CDR2 SVGAGI.

The chain uses TRBV2 and TRBJ2-3, with D perhaps assigned TRBD1 or TRBD2 (5 bases each). This CDR3 comprises 15 residues. V lost 6 bases to trimming and J lost 3 bases, with 16 bases between them. The germline V gene has CDR1 SNHLY and CDR2 FYNNEI. The chain's CDR3 is CASSRSHEGTDTQYF. The CDR3 DNA reads as TGTGCCAGCAGCCGTAGTCACGAGGGGACAGATACGCAGTATTTT.

CDR3 coding DNA: TGTGCCAGCAGACGACAGGGGGAGGAAGACAGGAACCAGTACTTC. It specifies CASRRQGEEDRNQYF. This chain joins TRBV28 and TRBJ2-5; 9 nucleotides align to TRBD1. Per germline, CDR1 MDHEN and CDR2 SYDVKM. Trimming removed 6 bases from V and 10 bases from J; junction bases left unmatched: 15. This CDR3 is 15 amino acids long.

This rearrangement joins TRBV10-3 to TRBJ2-7; TRBD1 matches at 8 bases. Germline lookup yields CDR1 ENHRY and CDR2 SYGVKD. The CDR3 runs to 17 residues. V lost 4 bases and J lost 4; bases outside the gene matches: 15. CDR3: CAISGTKTGTGGYEQYF. CDR3 DNA: TGTGCCATCAGTGGAACTAAAACCGGGACAGGAGGTTACGAGCAGTACTTC.

This clonotype was seen only a few times. The gene calls are TRBV7-3 and TRBJ2-3; possibly TRBD2 for D (6 bases). V gave up 5 bases and J gave up 0 bases, with 18 bases separating them. CDR1 and CDR2 (germline): SGHTA, FQGTGA. This CDR3 has 17 residues. CDR3 sequence: CASSPERDWISTDTQYF. The DNA of the CDR3 is TGTGCCAGCAGCCCGGAGAGGGACTGGATAAGCACAGATACGCAGTATTTT. Full variable domain (missing parts from reference TRBV7-3 and TRBJ2-3): GAGVSQTPSNKVTEKGKYVELRCDPISGHTALYWYRQSLGQGPEFLIYFQGTGAADDSGLPNDRFFAVRPEGSVSTLKIQRTERGDSAVYLCASSPERDWISTDTQYFGPGTRLTVL.

This clonotype was counted once. The V and J genes are TRBV2 and TRBJ2-5; tentative D call: TRBD1 (5 bases). CDR3 length: 13 residues. V was pared by 6 bases and J by 2 bases, with 10 bases between. Germline CDR1 reads SNHLY; CDR2 reads FYNNEI. CDR3 nucleotide sequence: TGTGCCAGCAGACCCAGGGATCAAGAGACCCAGTACTTC. Amino acid sequence: CASRPRDQETQYF.

The chain recombines TRBV15 with TRBJ2-3, with 9 positions matching TRBD2. J was trimmed by 0 bases and V by 1 base; bases with no gene match: 8. This CDR3 contains 18 residues. In germline, CDR1 is LNHNV, CDR2 YYDKDF (reference sequence). DNA for the CDR3: TGTGCCACCAGCAGAGGCAGGAGACTAGCGGAAAGCACAGATACGCAGTATTTT. Its translation is CATSRGRRLAESTDTQYF.

This clonotype was counted once. The gene calls are TRBV7-8 and TRBJ2-1; D is undetermined. The CDR3 is 14 amino acids. Germline V gene lookup returns CDR1 SGHVS and CDR2 FQNEAQ. Trimming took off 0 bases at V and 6 bases at J, with 9 bases between the two ends. CDR3 sequence reads: CASSLALRTNEQFF. CDR3 nucleotides: TGTGCCAGCAGCTTAGCGCTACGGACCAATGAGCAGTTCTTC.

The V call is TRBV12-3 or TRBV12-4, the J call TRBJ2-1; D call uncertain. The CDR3 has 14 amino acids. Trimming left V 2 bases short and J 8 bases short, with 13 bases between. CDR3 nucleotide sequence: TGTGCCAGCAGTTTAAGGGCTATTATCGATGAGCAGTTCTTC. Protein sequence: CASSLRAIIDEQFF.

This rearrangement joins TRBV4-1 to TRBJ2-7; no definite D call. Germline CDR1 reads MGHRA; CDR2 reads YSYEKL. The CDR3 covers 14 residues. Trimming left V 0 bases short and J 2 bases short, with 8 bases between. This CDR3 reads CASSQDLPAYEQYF. CDR3 sequence (DNA): TGCGCCAGCAGCCAAGATTTACCTGCCTACGAGCAGTACTTC.

The chain employs TRBV29-1 and TRBJ1-1; TRBD1 is a possible D gene (5 bases). The germline V and J ends were trimmed by 7 bases and 0 bases, with 15 bases remaining between them. Germline assignment: CDR1 SQVTM and CDR2 ANQGSEA. CDR3 size: 14 residues. The CDR3 spells CSADVEGVNTEAFF. Here the CDR3 DNA reads TGCAGCGCGGACGTAGAAGGGGTGAACACTGAAGCTTTCTTT. The variable domain in full, completed from reference TRBV29-1 and TRBJ1-1, reads SAVISQKPSRDICQRGTSLTIQCQVDSQVTMMFWYRQQPGQSLTLIATANQGSEATYESGFVIDKFPISRPNLTFSTLTVSNMSPEDSSIYLCSADVEGVNTEAFFGQGTRLTVV.

The chain recombines TRBV6-1 with TRBJ2-1; tentatively, D is TRBD1 (6 bases). The CDR3 is 15 residues long. With 5 bases removed from V and 4 bases from J, the gap between germline ends came to 15 bases. Per germline, CDR1 MNHNS and CDR2 SASEGT. The CDR3 nucleotides read TGTGCCAGCAGTCCGCTGACAGGAGCGTACAATGAGCAGTTCTTC. This codes for CASSPLTGAYNEQFF.

Ten or more counts support this clonotype. The chain recombines TRBV20-1 with TRBJ2-5, with D hard to call. There are 10 residues in the CDR3. Deletions cut 5 bases from V and 5 bases from J, with 6 bases between. Germline V lookup: CDR1 DFQATT, CDR2 SNEGSKA (reference sequence). The CDR3 reads CSALGETQYF. CDR3 DNA: TGCAGTGCTTTGGGGGAGACCCAGTACTTC.

The chain employs TRBV5-1 and TRBJ2-1; possible D gene TRBD2, 6 bases. In germline, CDR1 is SGHRS, CDR2 YFSETQ. Trimming removed 3 bases at V and 0 bases at J, with 19 bases between. CDR3 length equals 18 residues. CDR3 sequence (DNA): TGCGCCAGCAGCTGGTCTGAGACTAGTCTATCCTCCTACAATGAGCAGTTCTTC. Translation: CASSWSETSLSSYNEQFF.

This clonotype occurred a few times. The genes are TRBV20-1 and TRBJ2-7, with a possible D match to TRBD2 (5 bases). CDR1 is DFQATT, CDR2 SNEGSKA, per germline (reference sequence). The CDR3 length is 11 residues. Trimming pared 8 bases from V and 2 bases from J, leaving 10 bases between. This CDR3 is CSTKEAYEQYF. The CDR3 coding sequence is TGCAGTACGAAGGAGGCCTACGAGCAGTACTTC.

The gene calls are TRBV11-2 and TRBJ1-5, with D possibly matching TRBD1 (5 bases). This CDR3 is built from 15 residues. Trimming left V 1 base short and J 5 bases short, with 12 bases between. Germline V lookup: CDR1 SGHAT, CDR2 FQNNGV. The CDR3 sequence: CASSLVAGNHQPQHF. The CDR3, as DNA: TGTGCCAGCAGCTTAGTAGCAGGGAACCATCAGCCCCAGCATTTT.

There are a few counts of this clonotype. V and J are TRBV11-2 and TRBJ2-3; D is ambiguous. CDR3 size: 13 residues. Trimming removed 5 bases from V and 4 bases from J, with 10 bases in between. Germline V gene lookup returns CDR1 SGHAT and CDR2 FQNNGV. The CDR3 region has the DNA TGTGCCAGCAGCCCCTCCGGATCAGATACGCAGTATTTT. It codes for CASSPSGSDTQYF.